The entry below describes one T cell receptor beta chain. This clone's antigen is unknown. The input lacks base qualities; no much larger clone sits a single base away. The entry originates in a study of a mutant IDH1 vaccine in newly diagnosed glioma (dated by TCRdb to the early 2020s). About the full investigation: The approximately 32 treated patients were around 62% male and 37.5% female, with a mean age of approximately 40 years. Six visits were used for peripheral blood collection: V03 (baseline), V05, V07, V10, V12 and V13. Prior to enrollment, patients had been given standard therapy consisting of radiotherapy alone, temozolomide alone, or radiochemotherapy with temozolomide, with the combination given to most patients. Longitudinal TCRB deep sequencing was performed for about 25 treated patients wherever samples were available for exploratory analyses.

Per the publication, the time point label means: baseline, week 1 (first vaccination visit). The treatment or condition label on this specimen signifies: pre-vaccination baseline after standard-of-care therapy. Newly diagnosed WHO grade 3 or 4 IDH1-mutant astrocytomas showing loss of nuclear ATRX were present in the donors. The samples were drawn from NOA16, a multicentre, single-arm, open-label phase I trial in Germany that tested a mutant IDH1 peptide vaccine in humans for the first time. Visit V03 blood draws served as the baseline sample for immunogenicity testing. The DNeasy Blood and Tissue Kit was used to extract genomic DNA from EDTA blood for TCRB sequencing. The CDR3 runs 15 amino acids, cysteine and phenylalanine included. CDR3 DNA is the only sequence kept; it has 45 bases, read in frame from the first base. The CDR1 and CDR2 encoded by the germline V gene are SGHVS and FNYEAQ. V is reduced by 2 bases and J by 1 base, leaving a spacing of 11 bases between them.

Libraries were built with the immunoSEQ multiplex PCR assay. Rearranged TCR beta chain sequences were amplified using the hsTCRB Kit according to the manufacturer's protocol. An Illumina MiSeq was used to sequence the TCRB libraries. In the paper's pipeline: The kit vendor's proprietary platform handled demultiplexing, trimming and gene mapping. As stored in TCRdb, this immuneACCESS dataset retains in-frame rearrangements with V and J assigned. A fraction of the clones does not appear; measured against another copy, unresolved V genes explain less than half of the discrepancy, and the remainder lacks a known reason. The DNA was the basis for D and trimming; V, J and clone size are from that table. The sample table records tens of thousands of clones; about 91% of these occur just once. The ten largest clones add up to roughly 2.5% of the sample. Results and caveats for the whole study, not just this receptor: Changes in the top peripheral T cell clonotypes picked up by TCRB sequencing did not appear to be linked to pseudoprogression. Availability determined which PBMC samples were chosen for TCRB deep sequencing. According to the authors, sample limitations meant that analyses of patient blood samples could not be reproduced. Across multiple MHC alleles, vaccine-induced immune responses were seen in 93.3% of patients.

This receptor was obtained from a man in his fifties with glioma. The chain uses TRBV7-6 and TRBJ1-1, with the D gene uncertain. The sequences come from PBMCs, collected from a glioma patient treated with radiotherapy, temozolomide or both. The CDR3 reads as follows: CASSLRGRENTEAFF. The nucleotide sequence reads TGTGCCAGCAGCTTACGAGGTAGAGAGAACACTGAAGCTTTCTTT.